This T cell receptor beta chain stems from a study of human T cells and chemical hapten exposure. The time point here: patch test 1, 2 weeks after DPC sensitization. This sample's treatment: therapeutic diphenylcyclopropenone sensitization with weekly scalp DPC. Unfractionated whole blood yielded the extracted total RNA. The CDR3 totals 14 residues. Germline loops: CDR1 LNHNV, CDR2 YYDKDF (reference sequence). V lost 4 bases and J lost 3; bases outside the gene matches: 5. Whole-study findings and limits: Expanded TCRs clustered into significantly more large CDR3 similarity groups than controls, the analysis revealed. TCRs exceeding a frequency of 1 in 1000 stayed unchanged under DPC sensitization.

This clonotype showed up many times. Antigen: not known. A single record per CDR3 protein comes from TCRdb applying MiXCR to the RACE reads. Of about 360,000 distinct CDR3 sequences listed, about 4.4% are singletons. This TCR came from a woman between 50 and 59 years old with alopecia areata. Some clones in this sample may be carry-over from other donors' samples. The source was whole blood, collected in connection with sensitization to the hapten diphenylcyclopropenone (DPC). The rearrangement uses TRBV15 and TRBJ1-2, with TRBD1 matching over 7 bases. Here the CDR3 reads CATSIDRADYGYTF. DNA for the CDR3: TGTGCCACCAGCATAGACAGGGCCGACTATGGCTACACCTTC. Drawing the rest from reference TRBV15 and TRBJ1-2, the complete variable domain is DAMVIQNPRYQVTQFGKPVTLSCSQTLNHNVMYWYQQKSSQAPKLLFHYYDKDFNNEADTPDNFQSRRPNTSFCFLDIRSPGLGDTAMYLCATSIDRADYGYTFGSGTRLTVV.